This TCR beta chain was sequenced for a study of CD8 T cells in ankylosing spondylitis. V trimming: 4 bases; J trimming: 6 bases; junction bases outside the gene matches: 6. Looked up from germline, CDR1 is DFQATT and CDR2 is SNEGSKA (reference sequence). The CDR3 totals 13 residues. In TCRdb, the 5' RACE reads were re-called with MiXCR into one record per CDR3 protein. The table has some 300,000 distinct CDR3 sequences, about 20% seen once. Source material: blood, either unsorted or a sorted T cell fraction (not recorded which). The rearrangement uses TRBV20-1 and TRBJ2-1, with TRBD2 matching over 7 bases. This TCR was sampled from a female donor with ankylosing spondylitis or in good health (not recorded which). The chain's CDR3 is CSAMSTSRNEQFF. For the CDR3, the DNA is TGCAGTGCTATGTCGACTAGCCGCAATGAGCAGTTCTTC.